Listed below are T cell receptor beta chains from one sample, sequenced in a study of T cells in narcolepsy. Profiling relied on immunoSEQ multiplex PCR, and the TCRdb table lists in-frame clones only, not all of them. The data contain tens of thousands of clones, roughly 85% of them singletons. The source material was memory (CD45RA-) CD4+ T cells from blood. These receptors all stem from a human donor in good health. Both conserved end residues are part of each CDR3. The order of the fields is D gene, clone size, J gene, V gene, CDR3 protein. A D gene is named only where the DNA matches it firmly. Size is stated for part of the rows, as once, few or many counts, or as a class when the clone is expanded.

D: -
size: -
J: TRBJ2-5
V: TRBV4-1
CDR3: CASSQSPLEGETQYF

D: TRBD1
size: few
J: TRBJ1-3
V: TRBV19
CDR3: CASRRDRSSGNTIYF

D: -
size: -
J: TRBJ2-1
V: TRBV23-1
CDR3: CASRCTGRVYRNEQFF

D: -
size: -
J: TRBJ2-1
V: TRBV4-2
CDR3: CASSQEGDRRDEQFF

D: TRBD2
size: -
J: TRBJ2-1
V: TRBV4-1
CDR3: CASSGRTSGRSDNEQFF

D: -
size: -
J: TRBJ1-1
V: TRBV10-3
CDR3: CAISESNGRYTEAFF

D: -
size: once
J: TRBJ1-2
V: TRBV9
CDR3: CASTPVGFYGYTF

D: -
size: -
J: TRBJ1-4
V: TRBV6-6
CDR3: CAIRETESSSEKLFF

D: -
size: -
J: TRBJ1-5
V: TRBV28
CDR3: CASSVRAGQHF

D: TRBD1
size: few
J: TRBJ1-3
V: TRBV10-3
CDR3: CAISGRGQGSGNTIYF

D: -
size: -
J: TRBJ2-5
V: TRBV20-1
CDR3: CSGLGPGAQYF

D: -
size: -
J: TRBJ2-4
V: TRBV23-1
CDR3: CASKVHLAKNIQYF

D: -
size: -
J: TRBJ1-2
V: TRBV19
CDR3: CASSPPQAAYGYTF

D: -
size: -
J: TRBJ2-2
V: TRBV5-1
CDR3: CASSLATGTSGELFF